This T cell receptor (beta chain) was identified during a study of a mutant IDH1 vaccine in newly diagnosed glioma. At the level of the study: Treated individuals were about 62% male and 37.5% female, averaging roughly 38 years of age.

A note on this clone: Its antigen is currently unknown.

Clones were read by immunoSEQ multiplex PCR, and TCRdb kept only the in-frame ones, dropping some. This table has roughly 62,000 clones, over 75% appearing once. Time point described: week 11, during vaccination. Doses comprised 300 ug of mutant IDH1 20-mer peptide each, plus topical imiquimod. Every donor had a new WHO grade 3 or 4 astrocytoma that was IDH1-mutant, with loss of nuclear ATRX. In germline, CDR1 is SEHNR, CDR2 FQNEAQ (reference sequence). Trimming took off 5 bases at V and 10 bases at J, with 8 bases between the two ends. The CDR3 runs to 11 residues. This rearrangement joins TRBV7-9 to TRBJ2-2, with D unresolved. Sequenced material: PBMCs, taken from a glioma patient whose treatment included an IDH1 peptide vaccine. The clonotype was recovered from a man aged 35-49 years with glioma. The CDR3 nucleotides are TGTGCCAGCAGCCCTCGGGTGGAGCTGTTTTTT. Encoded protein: CASSPRVELFF.